This record looks at one T cell receptor (beta chain) sequence and its context. Its antigen is unknown. Given a much more abundant clone one base away, this may be a read error. Other DNA sequences from this sample encode an identical CDR3 as well. Library preparation used PCR. The sequencer was an Illumina HiSeq 4000. High-throughput sequencing was used to profile the TCR beta-chain CDR3 region of each patient. In the original analysis: The researchers built a classifier to tell apart papillary thyroid cancer patients with distant metastasis, based on CDR3 differences among clinicopathological groups. The Shannon index was used to measure repertoire diversity, and the Morisita-Horn index was used to measure how similar tumor and blood repertoires were. TCRdb itself trimmed the public reads at Q25 with fastp, ran MiXCR and retained productive beta chains. The V and J calls were not made by the authors but by TCRdb's processing. Across this sample there are under 35,000 clones, with 15% to 20% seen only once. The ten largest clones take up about 5% of the sample.

This sample was included in a study of metastatic and nonmetastatic thyroid tumors (dated by TCRdb to between 2020 and 2021). A note on the overall study: For patients with malignant and with benign thyroid disease, the researchers compared repertoires between peripheral blood samples and tumor or nodule tissue samples.

The CDR3, from cysteine to phenylalanine, totals 14 residues. Only CDR3 DNA is held: 42 bases, read in frame from base 1. The germline V gene (reference sequence) gives CDR1 as LNHNV and CDR2 as YYDKDF. No treatment had been received by any patient before thyroid surgery. Using T-cell receptor beta sequencing, the study looked back at clinical samples from patients collected from the early 2010s to the late 2010s. Beyond this particular receptor, the publication reports: In both blood and tumor samples, TCR beta diversity was reported to be significantly higher in malignant tumors than in benign nodules.

The sequence came from a female donor with papillary thyroid cancer or a benign thyroid nodule (not recorded which). Some clones in this sample may be carry-over from other donors' samples. Recombination joined TRBV15 with TRBJ1-4; the D segment cannot be called with confidence. Sequenced material: blood. The DNA sequence is given as TGCGCCACCAGCATCGGCCAGTTTAATGAAAAACTGTTTTTT. Its translation is CATSIGQFNEKLFF.